This TCR beta chain was found in a study of blood T cell repertoires in COVID-19. Looking at the study overall: Sample material is recorded as cDNA or gDNA derived from T cells, B-cell-depleted T cells, or PBMCs.

The Seattle patients, enrolled during active infection, were followed longitudinally. Sequencing used immunoSEQ multiplex PCR; TCRdb keeps in-frame clones, though not all of them. The data hold almost 95,000 clones, with roughly 85% observed a single time. This sequence was found in a woman aged 55-69 years with COVID-19, enrolled during active disease. The sample taken for sequencing was peripheral blood.

The CDR3 DNA reads TGCGCCAGCAGCCAGCTCAGGGGATCTAATGAAAAACTGTTTTTT. This gives the protein CASSQLRGSNEKLFF. The rearrangement links TRBV4-1 to TRBJ1-4; a possible D gene is TRBD1 (6 bases). The V gene's germline CDR1 is MGHRA and CDR2 YSYEKL. This CDR3 contains 15 residues. Trimming cost V 3 bases and J 3 bases, with 11 bases left between them.